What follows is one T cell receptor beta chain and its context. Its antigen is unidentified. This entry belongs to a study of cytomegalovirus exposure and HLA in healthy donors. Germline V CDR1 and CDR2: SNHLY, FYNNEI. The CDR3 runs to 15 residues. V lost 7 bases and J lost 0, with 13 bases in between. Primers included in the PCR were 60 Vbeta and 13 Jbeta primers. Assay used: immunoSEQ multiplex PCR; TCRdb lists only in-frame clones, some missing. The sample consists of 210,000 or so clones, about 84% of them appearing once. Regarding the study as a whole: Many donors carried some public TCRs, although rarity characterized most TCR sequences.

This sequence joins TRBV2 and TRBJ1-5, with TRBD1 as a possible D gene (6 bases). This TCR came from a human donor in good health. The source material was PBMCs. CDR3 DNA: TGTGCCAGCAAAAGGGGACAAACTAGCAATCAGCCCCAGCATTTT. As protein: CASKRGQTSNQPQHF. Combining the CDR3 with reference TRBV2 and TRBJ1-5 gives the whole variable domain EPEVTQTPSHQVTQMGQEVILRCVPISNHLYFYWYRQILGQKVEFLVSFYNNEISEKSEIFDDQFSVERPDGSNFTLKIRSTKLEDSAMYFCASKRGQTSNQPQHFGDGTRLSIL.